The clone carrying this TCR beta chain showed up just a few times. The sample is drawn from a study of blood T cell repertoires in COVID-19. At the level of the study: Nucleic acid was either cDNA or gDNA, and it came from T cells, B-cell-depleted T cells, or PBMCs.

The CDR3 has 15 amino acids. Trimming stripped 6 bases from V and 4 bases from J, with 16 bases between. The germline CDR1 and CDR2 sequences are KGHSH and LQKENI. Profiled with immunoSEQ multiplex PCR; TCRdb holds only in-frame clones, not every one. Here the sample spans hundreds of thousands of clones, approximately 88% being singletons. The sequencing sample was made of peripheral blood. The clonotype originates from a woman under 40 with COVID-19, enrolled during active disease. This chain uses TRBV18 with TRBJ2-1, with D hard to call. CDR3 nucleotides: TGTGCCAGCTCTCGCGACTCTCCGAAGTACAATGAGCAGTTCTTC. Translation gives CASSRDSPKYNEQFF.